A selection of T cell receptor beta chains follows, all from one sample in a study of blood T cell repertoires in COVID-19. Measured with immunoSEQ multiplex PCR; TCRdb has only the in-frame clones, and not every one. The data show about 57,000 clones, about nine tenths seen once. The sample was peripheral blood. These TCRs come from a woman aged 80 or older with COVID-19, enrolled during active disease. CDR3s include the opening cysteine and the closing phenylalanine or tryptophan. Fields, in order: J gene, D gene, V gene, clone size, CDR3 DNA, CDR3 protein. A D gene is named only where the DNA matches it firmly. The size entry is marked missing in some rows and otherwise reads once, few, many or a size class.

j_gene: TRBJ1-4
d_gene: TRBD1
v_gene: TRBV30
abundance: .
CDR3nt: TGTGCCTGGAGTCTAACAGGGGTTAATGAAAAACTGTTTTTT
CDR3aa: CAWSLTGVNEKLFF

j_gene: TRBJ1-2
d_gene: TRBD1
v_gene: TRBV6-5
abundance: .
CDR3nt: TGTGCCAGCAGTTCCGACAGGGGAGCTGGCTACACCTTC
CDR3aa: CASSSDRGAGYTF

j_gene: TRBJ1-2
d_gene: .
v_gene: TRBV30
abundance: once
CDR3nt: TGTGCCTGGAATGGAGGGTCGGCTGGTGGCTACACCTTC
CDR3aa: CAWNGGSAGGYTF

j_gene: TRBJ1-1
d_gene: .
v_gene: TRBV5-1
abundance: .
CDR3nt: TGCGCCAGCAGCTTGGTTCCGGGGAGGACCTCGAACACTGAAGCTTTCTTT
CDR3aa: CASSLVPGRTSNTEAFF

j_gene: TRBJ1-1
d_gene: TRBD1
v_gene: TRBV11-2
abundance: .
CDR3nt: TGTGCCAGCAGCTCCGGACAGGGGGCGAACACTGAAGCTTTCTTT
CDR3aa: CASSSGQGANTEAFF

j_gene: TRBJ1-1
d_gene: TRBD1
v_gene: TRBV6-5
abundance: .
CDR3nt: TGTGCCAGCAGTACTGCAACAGGGGGCACTGAAGCTTTCTTT
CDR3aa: CASSTATGGTEAFF

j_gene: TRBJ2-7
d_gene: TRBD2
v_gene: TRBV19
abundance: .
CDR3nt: TGTGCCAGTAGTAGAACAGGGATACCTGGCGCTGCCTTAGCGGGGGACTTCTCCTACGAGCAGTACTTC
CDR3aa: CASSRTGIPGAALAGDFSYEQYF

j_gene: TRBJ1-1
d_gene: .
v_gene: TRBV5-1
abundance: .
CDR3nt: TGCGCCAGCAGCCCGCGGTCGGGGTCGGATGAAGCTTTCTTT
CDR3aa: CASSPRSGSDEAFF

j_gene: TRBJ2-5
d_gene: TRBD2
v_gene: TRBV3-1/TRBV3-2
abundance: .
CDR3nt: TGTGCCAGCAGCCTCGGACTAGCGGGGGGGCCGACCCAGTACTTC
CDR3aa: CASSLGLAGGPTQYF

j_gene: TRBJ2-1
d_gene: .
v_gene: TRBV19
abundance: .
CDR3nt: TGTGCCAGTAGCCCCCGGGGGACCTACAATGAGCAGTTCTTC
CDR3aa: CASSPRGTYNEQFF

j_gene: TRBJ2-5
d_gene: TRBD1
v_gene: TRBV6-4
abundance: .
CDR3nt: TGTGCCCGGTGCCCCTCAGGGGGCCTACGGGAGACCCAGTACTTC
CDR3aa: CARCPSGGLRETQYF

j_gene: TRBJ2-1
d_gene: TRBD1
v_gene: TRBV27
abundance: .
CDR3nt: TGTGCCAGCAGCCCCGTCGGAATAAGGGCCCCGGGACAGGGCTCCTACAATGAGCAGTTCTTC
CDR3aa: CASSPVGIRAPGQGSYNEQFF

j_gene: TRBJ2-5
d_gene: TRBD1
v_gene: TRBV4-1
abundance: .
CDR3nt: TGCGCCAGCACCCCAGCGAGGGGGCACGAGACCCAGTACTTC
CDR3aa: CASTPARGHETQYF

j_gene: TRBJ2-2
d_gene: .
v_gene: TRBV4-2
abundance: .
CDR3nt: TGTGCCAGCAGCCAAGATGCGGGTAACACCGGGGAGCTGTTTTTT
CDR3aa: CASSQDAGNTGELFF

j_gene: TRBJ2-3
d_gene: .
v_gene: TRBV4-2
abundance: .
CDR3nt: TGTGCCAGCAGCCGGGGGCCGGGGACCCAACCTAGCACAGATACGCAGTATTTT
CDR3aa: CASSRGPGTQPSTDTQYF

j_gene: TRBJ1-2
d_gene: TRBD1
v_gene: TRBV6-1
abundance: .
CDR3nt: TGTGCCAGCAGTGAAGCGTGGAAGGGGGCTGATGGCTACACCTTC
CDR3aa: CASSEAWKGADGYTF

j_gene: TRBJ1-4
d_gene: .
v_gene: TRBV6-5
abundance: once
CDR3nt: TGTGCCAGCAAATTCAGGGTTGGAACTAATGAAAAACTGTTTTTT
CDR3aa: CASKFRVGTNEKLFF

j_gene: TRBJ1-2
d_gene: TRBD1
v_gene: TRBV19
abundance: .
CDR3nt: TGTGCCAGTAGTGGGACAGACCCAGCTAACTATGGCTACACCTTC
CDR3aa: CASSGTDPANYGYTF

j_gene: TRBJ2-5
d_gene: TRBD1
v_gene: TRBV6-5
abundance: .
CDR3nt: TGTGCCAGCGCCACAGGGGCAGAGACCCAGTACTTC
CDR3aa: CASATGAETQYF

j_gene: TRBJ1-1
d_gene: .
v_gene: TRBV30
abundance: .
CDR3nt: TGTGCCTGGAGTTTTACGACAGTCATGAACACTGAAGCTTTCTTT
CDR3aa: CAWSFTTVMNTEAFF

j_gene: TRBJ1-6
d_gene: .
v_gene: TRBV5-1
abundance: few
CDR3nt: TGCGCCAGCAGCTTGGTCAGCTCCTATAATTCACCCCTCCACTTT
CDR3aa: CASSLVSSYNSPLHF

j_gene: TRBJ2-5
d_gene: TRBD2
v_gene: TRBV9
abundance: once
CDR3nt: TGTGCCAGCAGCGTAGCACTAGCGGAGGGGGAGACCCAGTACTTC
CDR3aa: CASSVALAEGETQYF

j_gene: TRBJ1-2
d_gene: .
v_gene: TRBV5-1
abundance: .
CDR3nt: TGCGCCAGCAGTTGGGGGGAGAACTATGGCTACACCTTC
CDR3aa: CASSWGENYGYTF

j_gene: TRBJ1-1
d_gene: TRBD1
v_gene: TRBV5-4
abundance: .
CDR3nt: TGTGCCAGCAGCGCAACAGGGGGAACTGAAGCTTTCTTT
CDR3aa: CASSATGGTEAFF

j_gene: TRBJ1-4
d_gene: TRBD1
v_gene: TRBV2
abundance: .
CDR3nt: TGTGCCAGCAGAGGGACAGGGCCAGAAAAACTGTTTTTT
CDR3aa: CASRGTGPEKLFF

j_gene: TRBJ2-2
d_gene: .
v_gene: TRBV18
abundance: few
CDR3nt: TGTGCCAGCTCACCAGAGGCCGGGGAGCTGTTTTTT
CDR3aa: CASSPEAGELFF

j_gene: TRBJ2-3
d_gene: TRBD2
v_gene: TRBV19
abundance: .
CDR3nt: TGTGCCAGTAGTTCTAATGGGGCCGGGGGGGGCACAGATACGCAGTATTTT
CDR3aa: CASSSNGAGGGTDTQYF

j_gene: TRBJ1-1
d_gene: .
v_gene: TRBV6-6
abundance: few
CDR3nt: TGTGCCAGCAGTTTCTCCCCCCCCGGAGCTTTCTTT
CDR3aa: CASSFSPPGAFF